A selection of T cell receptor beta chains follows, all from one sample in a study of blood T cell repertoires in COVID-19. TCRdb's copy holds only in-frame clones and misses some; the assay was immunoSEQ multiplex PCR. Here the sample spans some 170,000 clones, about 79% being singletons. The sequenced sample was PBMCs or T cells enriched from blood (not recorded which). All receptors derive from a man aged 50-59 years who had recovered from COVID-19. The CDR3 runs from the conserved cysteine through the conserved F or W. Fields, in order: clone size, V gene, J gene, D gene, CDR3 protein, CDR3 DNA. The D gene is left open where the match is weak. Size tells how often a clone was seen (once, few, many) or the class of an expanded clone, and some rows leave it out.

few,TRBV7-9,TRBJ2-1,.,CASSPDLGSEQFF,TGTGCCAGCAGTCCGGACCTCGGGAGCGAGCAGTTCTTC
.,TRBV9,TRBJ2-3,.,CASSVAAGADTQYF,TGTGCCAGCAGCGTAGCCGCAGGGGCAGATACGCAGTATTTT
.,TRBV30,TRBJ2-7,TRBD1,CAWSTGGPYEQYF,TGTGCCTGGAGTACAGGGGGCCCCTACGAGCAGTACTTC
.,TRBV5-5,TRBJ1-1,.,CASSPTALYPAKAFF,TGTGCCAGCAGCCCTACCGCGTTATACCCCGCTAAAGCTTTCTTT
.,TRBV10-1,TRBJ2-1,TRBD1,CASSESRGTENNEQFF,TGCGCCAGCAGTGAGTCGAGAGGGACAGAAAACAATGAGCAGTTCTTC
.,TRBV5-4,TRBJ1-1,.,CASSLDGEMNTEAFF,TGTGCCAGCAGCTTGGACGGAGAAATGAACACTGAAGCTTTCTTT
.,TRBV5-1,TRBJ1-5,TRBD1,CASSPGQGAYQPQHF,TGCGCCAGCAGCCCGGGACAGGGCGCTTATCAGCCCCAGCATTTT
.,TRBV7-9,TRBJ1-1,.,CASTSAVANTEAFF,TGTGCCAGCACCTCCGCGGTTGCGAACACTGAAGCTTTCTTT
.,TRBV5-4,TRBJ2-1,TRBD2,CASSTQRGDTYNEQFF,TGTGCCAGCAGCACTCAGCGGGGGGACACCTACAATGAGCAGTTCTTC
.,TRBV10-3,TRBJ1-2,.,CAISEPGGGTYGYTF,TGTGCCATCAGTGAGCCGGGTGGAGGGACCTATGGCTACACCTTC
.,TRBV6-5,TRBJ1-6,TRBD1,CASSSGQGNNSPLHF,TGTGCCAGCAGTTCGGGACAGGGGAATAATTCACCCCTCCACTTT
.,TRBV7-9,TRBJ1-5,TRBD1,CASSPPGTGGNQPQHF,TGTGCCAGCAGTCCACCCGGGACAGGGGGCAATCAGCCCCAGCATTTT
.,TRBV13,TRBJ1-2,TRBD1,CASSAQGAPGYTF,TGTGCCAGCAGCGCCCAGGGGGCGCCTGGCTACACCTTC
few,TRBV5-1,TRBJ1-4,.,CASSLGASGEKLFF,TGCGCCAGCAGCTTGGGGGCTAGCGGTGAAAAACTGTTTTTT
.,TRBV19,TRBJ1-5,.,CASSILADSNQPQHF,TGTGCCAGTAGTATCCTTGCGGATAGCAATCAGCCCCAGCATTTT
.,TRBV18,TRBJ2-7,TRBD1,CASSPPGTGSYEQYF,TGTGCCAGCTCACCACCCGGGACAGGGTCCTACGAGCAGTACTTC
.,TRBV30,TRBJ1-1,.,CAGGYGNTEAFF,TGTGCTGGTGGTTACGGGAACACTGAAGCTTTCTTT
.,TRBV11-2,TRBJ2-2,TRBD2,CASSHRLAGSNTGELFF,TGTGCCAGCAGCCACCGACTAGCGGGGTCGAACACCGGGGAGCTGTTTTTT
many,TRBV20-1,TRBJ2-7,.,CSASDVAGPYEQYF,TGCAGTGCTAGTGACGTCGCGGGACCCTACGAGCAGTACTTC
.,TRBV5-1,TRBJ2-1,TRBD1,CASSLGQANNEQFF,TGCGCCAGCAGTCTGGGACAGGCAAACAATGAGCAGTTCTTC
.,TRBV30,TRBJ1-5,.,CAWSGQHSNQPQHF,TGTGCCTGGAGCGGACAGCATAGCAATCAGCCCCAGCATTTT
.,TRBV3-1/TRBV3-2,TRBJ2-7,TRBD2,CASSQGGLAGVIYEQYF,TGTGCCAGCAGCCAAGGGGGACTAGCGGGGGTCATCTACGAGCAGTACTTC
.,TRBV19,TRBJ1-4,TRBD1,CASSKGQGLVGNEKLFF,TGTGCCAGTAGTAAGGGACAGGGTTTAGTTGGTAATGAAAAACTGTTTTTT
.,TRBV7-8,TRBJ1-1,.,CASSLAPDKYREAFF,TGTGCCAGCAGCTTAGCCCCAGACAAATACCGAGAAGCTTTCTTT
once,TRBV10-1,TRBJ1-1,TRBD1,CASSDPTGVKAFF,TGCGCCAGCAGTGACCCCACAGGGGTAAAAGCTTTCTTT
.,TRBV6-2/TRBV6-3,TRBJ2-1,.,CASSYLTRRFF,TGTGCCAGCAGTTACTTGACTAGGCGGTTCTTC
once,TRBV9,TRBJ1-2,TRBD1,CASGLGQGNYGYTF,TGTGCCAGCGGGTTGGGACAGGGGAACTATGGCTACACCTTC
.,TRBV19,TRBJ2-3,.,CASSIKRLTDTQYF,TGTGCCAGTAGTATAAAGAGACTCACAGATACGCAGTATTTT
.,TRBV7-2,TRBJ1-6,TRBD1,CASSLGTGGLSPLHF,TGTGCCAGCAGCTTAGGGACAGGGGGTCTTTCACCCCTCCACTTT
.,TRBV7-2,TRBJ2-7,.,CASSSFYGGEQYF,TGTGCCAGCAGCTCTTTTTACGGTGGCGAGCAGTACTTC
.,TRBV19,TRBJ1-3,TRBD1,CASIRRTGSGNTIYF,TGTGCCAGTATCCGTCGGACAGGGTCTGGAAACACCATATATTTT
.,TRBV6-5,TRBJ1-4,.,CASSNRGATNEKLFF,TGTGCCAGCAGTAATCGGGGAGCAACTAATGAAAAACTGTTTTTT
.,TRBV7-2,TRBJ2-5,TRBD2,CASSPRWGSGSQETQYF,TGTGCCAGCAGCCCCCGTTGGGGTAGCGGGAGCCAAGAGACCCAGTACTTC
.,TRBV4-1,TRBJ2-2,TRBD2,CASSPLRGATGELFF,TGCGCCAGCAGCCCCCTGCGGGGGGCGACCGGGGAGCTGTTTTTT
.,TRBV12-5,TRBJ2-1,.,CASEPAQKYYNEQFF,TGTGCTAGTGAACCAGCACAGAAGTACTACAATGAGCAGTTCTTC
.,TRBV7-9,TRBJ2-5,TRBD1,CASSHGDRGTQETQYF,TGTGCCAGCAGTCACGGGGACAGGGGAACCCAAGAGACCCAGTACTTC
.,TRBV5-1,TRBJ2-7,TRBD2,CASSLAAGVGEQYF,TGCGCCAGCAGCTTGGCCGCGGGGGTAGGCGAGCAGTACTTC
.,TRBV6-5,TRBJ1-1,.,CASSSPGHWNTEAFF,TGTGCCAGCAGCTCCCCCGGACATTGGAACACTGAAGCTTTCTTT
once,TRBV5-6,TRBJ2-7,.,CASSLRGIMYF,TGTGCCAGCAGCTTGCGGGGGATCATGTACTTC